These 23 T cell receptor beta chains came from one sample sequenced in a study of T cells in Graves' hyperthyroidism and ophthalmopathy. Using RNA transcripts as the source, TCR beta CDR3 regions were amplified. In the first-round RT-PCR of the TCR CDR3, the HTBI primer set was used. TCRdb analysed the multiplex PCR reads with MiXCR anew, one entry per CDR3 protein. The data show some 620,000 distinct CDR3 sequences, roughly 16% seen once. Material: blood. The receptors were gathered from a woman in her twenties or thirties with Graves' hyperthyroidism.

In this sample, this clonotype turned up a few times. In DNA, the CDR3 is TGTGCCATCAGTGAGTCGATAAGGGGCTACACCTTC. Protein product: CAISESIRGYTF. This chain links TRBV10-3 with TRBJ1-2; D is unresolved. Per germline, CDR1 ENHRY and CDR2 SYGVKD. The CDR3 consists of 12 residues. Trimming stripped 0 bases from V and 8 bases from J, with 7 bases between.

The chain recombines TRBV6-1 with TRBJ2-7; 7 nucleotides line up with TRBD1. After removal of 6 bases from V and 4 bases from J, the junction contained 9 bases not matched to a gene. The CDR3 has 14 residues. Germline V gives CDR1 MNHNS, CDR2 SASEGT. The CDR3 loop reads CASRINRGSYEQYF. The CDR3, as DNA: TGTGCCAGCAGGATTAACAGGGGTAGTTACGAGCAGTACTTC.

The sample holds a few counts of this clonotype. CDR3 protein: CASIPGLAGSYNEQFF. CDR3 bases: TGTGCCAGCATCCCGGGACTAGCGGGGTCCTACAATGAGCAGTTCTTC. This rearrangement joins TRBV5-4 to TRBJ2-1; 13 bases align to TRBD2. The V gene end was trimmed by 6 bases and the J gene end by 1 base; junction bases not matched to a gene: 4. Looked up from germline, CDR1 is SGHNT and CDR2 is YYREEE (reference sequence). This CDR3 contains 16 residues.

This clonotype was picked up many times. V is TRBV6-2 or TRBV6-3 and J is TRBJ2-7; 7 bases align to TRBD2. Per the germline V gene, CDR1 is MNHEY and CDR2 is SVGEGT. J gave up 4 bases and V 8 bases, and 8 bases lay outside the gene matches. The CDR3 is 13 residues long. The CDR3 sequence is CASEDGGSYEQYF. DNA of the CDR3: TGTGCCAGCGAAGATGGCGGGAGTTACGAGCAGTACTTC.

This clonotype was observed a few times. V and J are TRBV20-1 and TRBJ2-1; TRBD2 matches at 7 bases. The CDR3 is made up of 14 amino acids. Per germline, CDR1 DFQATT and CDR2 SNEGSKA (reference sequence). V shed 6 bases, J shed 9 bases, and the junction held 14 bases outside the gene matches. The CDR3 coding sequence is TGCAGTGCCTCCGGGACTAATAGACTGTTTGAGCAGTTCTTC. This encodes CSASGTNRLFEQFF.

This clonotype appeared a few times. With a much larger clone just one base away, this may be a read error. V is TRBV28 and J is TRBJ2-7; no firm D call. CDR1 is MDHEN, CDR2 SYDVKM, per germline. With 3 bases removed from V and 5 bases from J, the gap between germline ends came to 5 bases. This CDR3 is 11 amino acids long. The CDR3 protein is CASSFQDEQYF. The DNA of the CDR3 is TGTGCCAGCAGTTTCCAGGACGAGCAGTACTTC.

The chain uses TRBV9 and TRBJ2-2; 9 bases line up with TRBD2. Trimming cost V 4 bases and J 6 bases; bases outside gene matches: 10. The CDR3 is 16 residues long. Germline CDR1 SGDLS, CDR2 YYNGEE. The CDR3 loop reads CASSPTSSGIAGELFF. CDR3 sequence (DNA): TGTGCCAGCAGCCCCACGTCTAGCGGGATAGCCGGGGAGCTGTTTTTT.

This clonotype has at least ten counts. This rearrangement joins TRBV3-1 to TRBJ2-1; a possible D gene is TRBD1 (6 bases). V shed 2 bases and J shed 13 bases, with 18 bases lying between them. The CDR3 covers 14 residues. CDR1 and CDR2 (germline): LGHDT, YNNKEL (reference sequence). In DNA form, the CDR3 reads TGTGCCAGCAGCCAACCCCTGGGACACCATTTACAGTTCTTC. Residues: CASSQPLGHHLQFF.

The chain carries TRBV13 and TRBJ2-2; D is unclear. Trimming removed 5 bases from V and 0 bases from J, with 7 bases in between. Looked up from germline, CDR1 is PRHDT and CDR2 is FYEKMQ (reference sequence). The CDR3 contains 14 residues. In nucleotides, the CDR3 is TGTGCCAGCAGCCCGCCGACGAACACCGGGGAGCTGTTTTTT. This codes for CASSPPTNTGELFF.

This clonotype has ten or more counts. The chain uses TRBV7-3 and TRBJ2-1; D is perhaps TRBD1 (6 bases). The germline gives CDR1 SGHTA, CDR2 FQGTGA. This CDR3 is built from 14 residues. Deletions cut 5 bases from V and 7 bases from J, with 15 bases between. The CDR3 DNA reads as TGTGCCAGCAGCCATACAGGGTCTGGGAATGAGCAGTTCTTC. Its protein product is CASSHTGSGNEQFF. Using reference TRBV7-3 and TRBJ2-1 for the parts outside the CDR3, the full variable domain is GAGVSQTPSNKVTEKGKYVELRCDPISGHTALYWYRQSLGQGPEFLIYFQGTGAADDSGLPNDRFFAVRPEGSVSTLKIQRTERGDSAVYLCASSHTGSGNEQFFGPGTRLTVL.

The sample holds many counts of this clonotype. J is TRBJ2-5 and V is TRBV20-1, with D uncertain. Trimming shortened V by 0 bases and J by 4 bases, and 12 bases separated the two germline ends. The CDR3 totals 14 residues. Germline V gene lookup returns CDR1 DFQATT and CDR2 SNEGSKA (reference sequence). CDR3 sequence: CSARERHLGETQYF. Written as DNA, the CDR3 is TGCAGTGCTAGAGAGCGACATCTAGGAGAGACCCAGTACTTC.

This clonotype was counted at least ten times. The rearrangement uses TRBV12-3 or TRBV12-4 and TRBJ2-6; weak D call: TRBD1 (6 bases). Trimming took 7 bases from V and 0 from J, leaving 10 bases between them. This CDR3 contains 15 residues. For the CDR3, the DNA is TGTGCCAGCATCCTCAGGGGCTCTGGGGCCAACGTCCTGACTTTC. This encodes CASILRGSGANVLTF.

This clonotype has at least ten counts. The V and J genes are TRBV9 and TRBJ2-5; 10 bases match TRBD2. There are 14 residues in the CDR3. The ends lost 4 bases at V and 9 bases at J; junction bases unmatched: 9. In germline, CDR1 is SGDLS, CDR2 YYNGEE. CDR3 nucleotide sequence: TGTGCCAGCAGCCCCGGGAGCGGGAGGGAGGCCCAGTACTTC. Encoded protein: CASSPGSGREAQYF.

This chain joins TRBV6-4 and TRBJ1-1; D is uncertain. V lost 1 base and J 7 bases, leaving 16 bases between the germline ends. This CDR3 contains 15 residues. Germline V gene data show CDR1 as MRHNA and CDR2 as SNTAGT. CDR3 sequence: CASSDYEDGNFEAFF. The CDR3, as DNA: TGTGCCAGCAGTGACTACGAGGACGGGAACTTTGAAGCTTTCTTT.

This clonotype was found many times. This rearrangement joins TRBV28 to TRBJ2-5; TRBD2 agrees at 9 bases. The germline gives CDR1 MDHEN, CDR2 SYDVKM. Trimming cost V 2 bases and J 0 bases; bases outside gene matches: 1. This CDR3 spans 15 amino acids. CDR3 DNA sequence: TGTGCCAGCAGTTTACTAGCGGGGAACCAAGAGACCCAGTACTTC. Its protein is CASSLLAGNQETQYF.

This CDR3 is CASSLARGMGEHEQFF. Written as DNA, the CDR3 is TGTGCCAGCAGCTTGGCCAGGGGGATGGGGGAGCATGAGCAGTTCTTC. The chain couples TRBV11-2 to TRBJ2-1, with 7 bases identical to TRBD1. The CDR3 is made up of 16 amino acids. Trimming took 3 bases from V and 8 from J; bases not matched to a gene: 13. Germline CDR1 and CDR2: SGHAT and FQNNGV.

This clonotype was counted between two and nine times. This sequence joins TRBV4-2 and TRBJ1-1; tentative D call: TRBD1 (5 bases). CDR3 length equals 16 residues. Per the germline V gene, CDR1 is LGHNA and CDR2 is YNFKEQ. Trimming cost V 0 bases and J 2 bases, with 13 bases left between them. The CDR3 sequence is CASSQDQRGANTEAFF. Written as DNA, the CDR3 is TGTGCCAGCAGCCAAGATCAAAGGGGCGCAAACACTGAAGCTTTCTTT.

This clonotype was observed a handful of times. This chain's CDR3 is CASSYSNTYEQFF. DNA of the CDR3: TGTGCCAGCAGTTACTCAAACACGTATGAGCAGTTCTTC. The chain carries TRBV6-1 and TRBJ2-1; the D is unclear. The CDR3 runs 13 residues. Germline assignment: CDR1 MNHNS and CDR2 SASEGT. Trimming shortened V by 5 bases and J by 8 bases, and 13 bases separated the two germline ends.

V and J are TRBV6-1 and TRBJ2-7; TRBD1 agrees at 7 bases. CDR1 is MNHNS, CDR2 SASEGT, per germline. CDR3 length: 15 residues. V lost 3 bases and J lost 3; bases outside the gene matches: 8. CDR3 protein: CASSEVWGQNYEQYF. CDR3 nucleotides: TGTGCCAGCAGTGAGGTCTGGGGACAGAACTACGAGCAGTACTTC.

The sample holds a few counts of this clonotype. The chain employs TRBV12-3 or TRBV12-4 and TRBJ2-1; the match to TRBD2 covers 10 bases. The ends lost 1 base at V and 8 bases at J; junction bases unmatched: 8. The CDR3 contains 16 residues. The CDR3 is CASSLGLAGVIDEQFF. CDR3 nucleotide sequence: TGTGCCAGCAGTTTAGGCCTAGCGGGAGTGATCGATGAGCAGTTCTTC.

This clonotype was recorded many times. The chain carries TRBV20-1 and TRBJ2-7, with 7 positions matching TRBD2. The CDR3 covers 15 residues. Germline lookup yields CDR1 DFQATT and CDR2 SNEGSKA (reference sequence). Germline trimming cut 0 bases from V and 3 bases from J; bases unmatched to any gene: 8. The CDR3 DNA follows: TGCAGTGCTAGAGATGGTACTAGCGTGAACTACGAGCAGTACTTC. It is translated as CSARDGTSVNYEQYF.

The gene calls are TRBV6-1 and TRBJ1-2, with TRBD1 matching 8 bases. V gave up 6 bases and J gave up 5 bases; unmatched junction bases: 11. Germline values: CDR1 MNHNS, CDR2 SASEGT. The CDR3 has 15 amino acids. The CDR3 loop is CASRRGQGRRYGYTF. CDR3 bases: TGTGCCAGCAGGCGAGGACAGGGCCGCCGGTATGGCTACACCTTC.

Only a few counts were recorded for this clonotype. In DNA form, the CDR3 reads TGCAGCGGAGGTCTGAACACTGAAGCTTTCTTT. Translating it yields CSGGLNTEAFF. The gene calls are TRBV29-1 and TRBJ1-1, with D unclear. CDR3 length: 11 amino acids. Per the germline V gene, CDR1 is SQVTM and CDR2 is ANQGSEA. Trimming took 7 bases from V and 0 from J, leaving 6 bases between them.